This is a list of T cell receptor beta chains from one sample in a study of blood T cells in healthy people across ages. Each CDR3 protein is one row after TCRdb ran MiXCR on the 5' RACE reads. The profile shows roughly 1.9 million distinct CDR3 sequences, roughly two fifths of them singletons. Sequencing was done on a sample of blood. These TCRs come from a human donor in good health. Both conserved end residues are part of each CDR3. A D gene is named only where the DNA matches it firmly. Clone size is given for some rows only: seen once, a few or many times, or a class if the clone is expanded.

>-|-|16|TRBV24-1|TRBJ2-4
CATSDLARQYKNIQYF
TGTGCCACCAGTGATCTTGCCCGACAGTACAAAAACATTCAGTACTTC
>few|-|17|TRBV29-1|TRBJ2-1
CSVELLKGGSSYNEQFF
TGCAGCGTGGAACTCCTAAAAGGGGGGAGCTCCTACAATGAGCAGTTCTTC
>few|TRBD1|15|TRBV29-1|TRBJ2-1
CSVLRDRGLGETQFF
TGCAGCGTTCTAAGGGACAGGGGGCTAGGAGAGACCCAGTTCTTC
>few|-|18|TRBV4-3|TRBJ1-2
CASSQSILTEDYNYGYTF
TGCGCCAGCAGCCAATCTATCCTGACAGAAGATTATAACTATGGCTACACCTTC
>-|-|16|TRBV4-3|TRBJ1-4
CASSRIYSEVNEKLFF
TGCGCCAGCAGCCGCATATATTCAGAGGTTAATGAAAAACTGTTTTTT
>few|-|17|TRBV9|TRBJ2-3
CASSPLRQQIATDTQYF
TGTGCCAGCAGCCCCCTCCGACAACAAATTGCGACAGATACGCAGTATTTT
>-|-|14|TRBV6-5|TRBJ1-6
CATSMGPYNSPLHF
TGTGCCACCTCCATGGGACCCTATAATTCACCCCTCCACTTT
>-|-|15|TRBV27|TRBJ2-3
CASRKSGQLRATQYF
TGTGCCAGCAGAAAAAGTGGACAGCTCAGAGCTACGCAGTATTTT
>once|TRBD1|16|TRBV27|TRBJ2-7
CASSLSFAGQGCEQYF
TGTGCCAGCAGTTTGAGCTTTGCCGGACAGGGCTGCGAGCAGTACTTC
>-|-|12|TRBV5-1|TRBJ2-4
CASFDSLGEQYF
TGCGCCAGCTTCGACAGTTTGGGAGAGCAGTACTTC